This is a list of T cell receptor beta chains from one sample in a study of CD8 T cells in ankylosing spondylitis. A single record per CDR3 protein comes from TCRdb applying MiXCR to the 5' RACE reads. The sample holds over 700,000 distinct CDR3 sequences; around 19% are singletons and the top ten take under 20%. Sequencing was done on a sample of blood, either unsorted or a sorted T cell fraction (not recorded which). The receptor set was obtained from a male donor with ankylosing spondylitis. Both conserved end residues are part of each CDR3. The D gene is left open where the match is weak. The size field is filled for only some rows; it gives once, few, many or a size class.

TRBJ2-1,.,TRBV29-1,TRBD2,TGCAGCGCGGGAGGCGAAAGCTCCTACAATGAGCAGTTCTTC,CSAGGESSYNEQFF
TRBJ1-4,few,TRBV27,TRBD1,TGTGCCAGCGGGAGGGGGCTAGGGGCAACTAATGAAAAACTGTTTTTT,CASGRGLGATNEKLFF
TRBJ2-1,.,TRBV5-5,.,TGTGCCAGCAGCTTGGCCATCGGGGGCAGCTCCTACAATGAGCAGTTCTTC,CASSLAIGGSSYNEQFF
TRBJ1-2,few,TRBV12-3/TRBV12-4,.,TGTGCCAGCAGTACGGGACACAACTATGGCTACACCTTC,CASSTGHNYGYTF
TRBJ1-1,.,TRBV20-1,.,TGCAGTGCTAGGGAGCCCCGGGGCTTAAACACTGAAGCTTTCTTT,CSAREPRGLNTEAFF
TRBJ1-3,few,TRBV29-1,.,TGCAGCGCTTTACAGGGTTCTGGAAACACCATATATTTT,CSALQGSGNTIYF
TRBJ2-1,once,TRBV20-1,TRBD1,TGCAGTGCTGTGGGGACAGGGTACAATGAGCAGTTCTTC,CSAVGTGYNEQFF
TRBJ2-1,many,TRBV5-1,TRBD2,TGCGCCAGCAGCTCTAGCGGGCACCGCTACAATGAGCAGTTCTTC,CASSSSGHRYNEQFF
TRBJ1-1,.,TRBV6-5,.,TGTGCCAGCAGTTTTCTGAGGGGGGGGGCTGAAGCTTTCTTT,CASSFLRGGAEAFF
TRBJ2-2,few,TRBV3-1,.,TGTGCCAGCAGCCAAGTGGGCGGGAACGCGAACACCGGGGAGCTGTTTTTT,CASSQVGGNANTGELFF
TRBJ2-5,.,TRBV12-3/TRBV12-4,.,TGTGCCAGCACCCCGGGCAGGGGCCAAGAGACCCAGTACTTC,CASTPGRGQETQYF
TRBJ1-2,.,TRBV12-3/TRBV12-4,.,TGTGCCAGCAGCCCCTACGACAGTAACTATGGCTACACCTTC,CASSPYDSNYGYTF
TRBJ2-7,.,TRBV2,.,TGTGCCAGCAGTGAAGCGCGGGACAGAATCTACGAGCAGTACTTC,CASSEARDRIYEQYF
TRBJ2-2,.,TRBV4-1,.,TGCGCCAGCAGCCAATTGGAGGCGGGAACCGGGGAGCTGTTTTTT,CASSQLEAGTGELFF
TRBJ1-4,many,TRBV15,.,TGTGCCACCAGCAGAGGGGGAACGGGGGACAAACTGTTTTTT,CATSRGGTGDKLFF
TRBJ2-2,.,TRBV12-3/TRBV12-4,.,TGTGCCAGCAGTTTTGGCTTTGGACGAACGAACACCGGGGAGCTGTTTTTT,CASSFGFGRTNTGELFF
TRBJ2-3,many,TRBV20-1,.,TGCAGTGCTAGGGTCCGGGGGAAAGGAGATACGCAGTATTTT,CSARVRGKGDTQYF